The clone carrying this T cell receptor (beta chain) came up once. Antigen: not known. V trimming: 1 base; J trimming: 0 bases; junction bases outside the gene matches: 10. The CDR3 is made up of 18 amino acids. The V gene's germline CDR1 is GTSNPN and CDR2 SVGIG (reference sequence). This record comes from a study of cytomegalovirus exposure and HLA in healthy donors. Study-wide results and limits: Association of 16,951 TCR beta sequences with HLA alleles was found at 0.05 false discovery rate in a later analysis. Most of the CMV-associated TCR beta chains (in a later analysis) appeared to be HLA-restricted. The listing of 150 to 200 TCR beta chains classed them as cytomegalovirus-associated.

Both 60 Vbeta primers and 13 Jbeta primers went into the PCR. TCRdb's copy holds only in-frame clones and misses some; the assay was immunoSEQ multiplex PCR. This table has some 90,000 clones, over 75% appearing once. This rearrangement joins TRBV30 to TRBJ2-1; 9 bases fit TRBD1. This clonotype was obtained from a male donor in good health and CMV-seropositive. Sequences were obtained from PBMCs. CDR3 nucleotides: TGTGCCTGGAGTGGACCGACAGGGGGTTACTCCTCCTACAATGAGCAGTTCTTC. This sequence encodes CAWSGPTGGYSSYNEQFF.